The clone carrying this T cell receptor beta chain showed up many times. The CDR3 totals 15 residues. Germline values: CDR1 SEHNR, CDR2 FQNEAQ (reference sequence). Unmatched junction bases numbered 8, after V lost 4 bases and J lost 4 bases. As for time point: newly diagnosed GD, antithyroid drugs for less than 3 months. From RNA extracted from PBMCs, the TCR library was made. Investigators prepared the TCR beta libraries by applying iRepertoire HTBI primers and Arm-PCR of CDR3 regions. How the authors handled the data: The identification of 50 to 65 TRBV and 14 to 15 TRBJ segments was made across samples. TCRdb re-called the multiplex PCR reads through MiXCR, storing one row per CDR3 protein. The V and J calls were not made by the authors but by TCRdb's processing. The table includes 400,000 to 650,000 distinct CDR3 sequences, 15% to 20% detected once. This record belongs to a study of regulatory T cells in long-lasting Graves disease.

The same data also went into a second study, on T cells in Graves' hyperthyroidism and ophthalmopathy. That source adds: In the first-round RT-PCR of the TCR CDR3, the HTBI primer set was used. Researchers report that a 13 V-J model separated ophthalmopathy from stable hyperthyroidism.

The specimen comprised peripheral blood mononuclear cells (PBMCs), sampled at new diagnosis, from a patient treated with antithyroid drugs. The receptor was isolated from a woman aged 35-60 years with Graves disease. The chain uses TRBV7-9 and TRBJ1-2; 8 bases match TRBD1. The CDR3: CASSSGQGRPYGYTF. As DNA, the CDR3 is TGTGCCAGCAGCTCTGGACAGGGAAGGCCCTATGGCTACACCTTC. Complete variable domain (other parts from reference TRBV7-9 and TRBJ1-2): DTGVSQNPRHKITKRGQNVTFRCDPISEHNRLYWYRQTLGQGPEFLTYFQNEAQLEKSRLLSDRFSAERPKGSFSTLEIQRTEQGDSAMYLCASSSGQGRPYGYTFGSGTRLTVV.